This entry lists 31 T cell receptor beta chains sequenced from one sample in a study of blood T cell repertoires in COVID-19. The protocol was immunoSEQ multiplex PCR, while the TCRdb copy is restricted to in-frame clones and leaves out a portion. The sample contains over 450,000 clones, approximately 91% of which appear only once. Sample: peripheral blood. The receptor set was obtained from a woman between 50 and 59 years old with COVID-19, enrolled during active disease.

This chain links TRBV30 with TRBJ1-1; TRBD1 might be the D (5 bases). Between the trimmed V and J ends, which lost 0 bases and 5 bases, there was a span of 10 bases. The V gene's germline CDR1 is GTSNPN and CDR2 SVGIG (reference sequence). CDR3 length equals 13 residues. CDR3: CAWSVGRWTEAFF. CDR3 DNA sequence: TGTGCCTGGAGTGTGGGGCGTTGGACTGAAGCTTTCTTT.

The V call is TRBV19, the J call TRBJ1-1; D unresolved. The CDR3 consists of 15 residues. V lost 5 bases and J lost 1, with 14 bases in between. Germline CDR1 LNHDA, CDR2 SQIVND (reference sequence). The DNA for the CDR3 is TGTGCCAGTAGTGTCGCGGCGGCCTCGAACACTGAAGCTTTCTTT. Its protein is CASSVAAASNTEAFF. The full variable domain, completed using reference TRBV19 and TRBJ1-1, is DGGITQSPKYLFRKEGQNVTLSCEQNLNHDAMYWYRQDPGQGLRLIYYSQIVNDFQKGDIAEGYSVSREKKESFPLTVTSAQKNPTAFYLCASSVAAASNTEAFFGQGTRLTVV.

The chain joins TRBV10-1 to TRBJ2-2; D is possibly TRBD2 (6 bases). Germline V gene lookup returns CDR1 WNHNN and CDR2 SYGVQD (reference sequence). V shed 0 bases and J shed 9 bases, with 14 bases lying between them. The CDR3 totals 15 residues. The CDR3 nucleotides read TGCGCCAGCAGTGAGTCGGGACTCCCGGACCGGGAGCTGTTTTTT. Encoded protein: CASSESGLPDRELFF.

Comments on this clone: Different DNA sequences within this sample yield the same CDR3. CDR3: CASSLIGGTGLYEQYF. The DNA of the CDR3 is TGCGCCAGCAGCCTCATCGGGGGGACAGGGCTTTACGAGCAGTACTTC. This chain joins TRBV5-1 and TRBJ2-7, with TRBD1 matching 9 bases. Germline CDR1 and CDR2: SGHRS and YFSETQ. The CDR3 is 16 amino acids. The V gene end was trimmed by 4 bases and the J gene end by 4 bases; junction bases not matched to a gene: 12.

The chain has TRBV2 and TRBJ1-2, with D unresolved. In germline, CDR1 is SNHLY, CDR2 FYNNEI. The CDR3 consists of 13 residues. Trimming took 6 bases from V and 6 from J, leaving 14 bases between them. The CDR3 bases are TGTGCCAGCAGGGTTTACCCAAGCGATGGCTACACCTTC. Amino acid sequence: CASRVYPSDGYTF.

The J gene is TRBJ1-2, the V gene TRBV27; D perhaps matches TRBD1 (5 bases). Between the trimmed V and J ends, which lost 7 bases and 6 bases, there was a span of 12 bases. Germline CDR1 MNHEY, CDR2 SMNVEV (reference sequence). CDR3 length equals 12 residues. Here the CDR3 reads CASTTGLDGYTF. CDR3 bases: TGTGCCAGCACCACAGGATTGGATGGCTACACCTTC.

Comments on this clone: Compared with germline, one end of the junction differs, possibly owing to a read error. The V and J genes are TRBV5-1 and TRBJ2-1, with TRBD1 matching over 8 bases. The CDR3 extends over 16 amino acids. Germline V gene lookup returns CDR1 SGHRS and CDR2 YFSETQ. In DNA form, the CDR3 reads TGCGCCAGCAGCTTGGATGCAGGGGGCTCCCACAATGAGCAGTTCTTC. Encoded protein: CASSLDAGGSHNEQFF.

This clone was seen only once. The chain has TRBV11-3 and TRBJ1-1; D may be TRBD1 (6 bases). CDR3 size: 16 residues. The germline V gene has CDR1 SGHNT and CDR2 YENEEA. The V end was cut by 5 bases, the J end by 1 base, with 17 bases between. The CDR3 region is CASSPGVGHPNTEAFF. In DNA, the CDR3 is TGTGCCAGCAGCCCAGGGGTAGGACACCCGAACACTGAAGCTTTCTTT.

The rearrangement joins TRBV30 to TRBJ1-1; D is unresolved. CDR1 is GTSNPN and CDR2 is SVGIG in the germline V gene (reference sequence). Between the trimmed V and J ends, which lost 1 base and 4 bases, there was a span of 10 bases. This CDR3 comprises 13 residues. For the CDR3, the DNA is TGTGCCTGGAGTGCCTCCCGGGGCACTGAAGCTTTCTTT. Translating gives CAWSASRGTEAFF.

CDR3 nucleotide sequence: TGCGCCAGCAGCGTTCTGGGGGGGAACACTGAAGCTTTCTTT. This translates into CASSVLGGNTEAFF. This chain connects TRBV5-1 to TRBJ1-1; maybe TRBD1 (5 bases). The CDR3 sequence is 14 residues long. Germline CDR1 SGHRS, CDR2 YFSETQ. Deletions cut 4 bases from V and 1 base from J, with 11 bases between.

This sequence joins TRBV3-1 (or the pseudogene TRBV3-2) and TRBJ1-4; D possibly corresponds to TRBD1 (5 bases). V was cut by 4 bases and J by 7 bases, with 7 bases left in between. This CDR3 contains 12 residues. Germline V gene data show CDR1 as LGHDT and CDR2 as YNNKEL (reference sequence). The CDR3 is CASSRRGEKLFF. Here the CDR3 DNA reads TGTGCCAGCAGCCGAAGGGGTGAAAAACTGTTTTTT.

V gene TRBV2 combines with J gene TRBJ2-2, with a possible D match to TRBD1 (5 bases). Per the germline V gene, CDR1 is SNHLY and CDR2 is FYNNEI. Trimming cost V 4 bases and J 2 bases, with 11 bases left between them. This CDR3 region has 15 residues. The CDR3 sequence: CASSAGRVNTGELFF. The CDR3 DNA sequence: TGTGCCAGCAGTGCTGGCAGGGTTAACACCGGGGAGCTGTTTTTT.

Here the CDR3 reads CATSDGTGGNYGYTF. The DNA of the CDR3 is TGTGCCACCAGTGATGGGACAGGGGGCAACTATGGCTACACCTTC. This chain connects TRBV24-1 to TRBJ1-2; 12 nucleotides line up with TRBD1. The CDR3 runs to 15 residues. V dropped 3 bases and J dropped 2; count of bases not matched to a gene: 0. The germline CDR1 and CDR2 sequences are KGHDR and SFDVKD.

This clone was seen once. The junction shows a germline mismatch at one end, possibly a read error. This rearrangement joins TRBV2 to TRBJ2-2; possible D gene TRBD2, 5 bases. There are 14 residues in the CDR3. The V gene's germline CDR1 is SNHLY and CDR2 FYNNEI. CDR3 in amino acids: CASSVRGNAGELFF. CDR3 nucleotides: TGTGCCAGCAGTGTACGAGGGAACGCCGGGGAGCTGTTTTTT.

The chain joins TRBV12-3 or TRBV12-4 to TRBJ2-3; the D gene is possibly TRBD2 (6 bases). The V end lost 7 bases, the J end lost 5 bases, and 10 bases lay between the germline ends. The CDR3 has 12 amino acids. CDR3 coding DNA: TGTGCCAGCACCCCGGAGGGAGATACGCAGTATTTT. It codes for CASTPEGDTQYF.

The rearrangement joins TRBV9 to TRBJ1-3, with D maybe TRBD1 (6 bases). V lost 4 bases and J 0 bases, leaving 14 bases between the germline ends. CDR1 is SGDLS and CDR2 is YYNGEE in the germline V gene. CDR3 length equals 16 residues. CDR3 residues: CASSPSTGPSGNTIYF. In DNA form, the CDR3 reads TGTGCCAGCAGCCCCTCGACAGGTCCCTCTGGAAACACCATATATTTT.

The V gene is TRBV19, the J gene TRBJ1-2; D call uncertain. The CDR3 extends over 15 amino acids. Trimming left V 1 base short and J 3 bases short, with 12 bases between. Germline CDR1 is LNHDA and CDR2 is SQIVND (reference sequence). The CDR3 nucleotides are TGTGCCAGTAGTATAGCAACGGGGTCTTACTATGGCTACACCTTC. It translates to CASSIATGSYYGYTF.

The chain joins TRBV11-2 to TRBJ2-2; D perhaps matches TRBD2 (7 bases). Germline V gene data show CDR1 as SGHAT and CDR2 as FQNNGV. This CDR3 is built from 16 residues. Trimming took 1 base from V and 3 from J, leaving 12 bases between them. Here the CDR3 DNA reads TGTGCCAGCAGCTTAGGCCCGGGGGGCTACACCGGGGAGCTGTTTTTT. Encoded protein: CASSLGPGGYTGELFF. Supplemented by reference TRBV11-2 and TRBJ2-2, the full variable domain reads EAGVAQSPRYKIIEKRQSVAFWCNPISGHATLYWYQQILGQGPKLLIQFQNNGVVDDSQLPKDRFSAERLKGVDSTLKIQPAKLEDSAVYLCASSLGPGGYTGELFFGEGSRLTVL.

Here the CDR3 DNA reads TGTGCCAGCATTCGGGACAGGGACACTGAAGCTTTCTTT. Its translation: CASIRDRDTEAFF. The rearrangement links TRBV6-5 to TRBJ1-1, with 9 bases lining up with TRBD1. This CDR3 spans 13 amino acids. The germline V gene has CDR1 MNHEY and CDR2 SVGAGI. Trimming at V came to 7 bases and at J to 3 bases, leaving 3 bases not matched to a gene.

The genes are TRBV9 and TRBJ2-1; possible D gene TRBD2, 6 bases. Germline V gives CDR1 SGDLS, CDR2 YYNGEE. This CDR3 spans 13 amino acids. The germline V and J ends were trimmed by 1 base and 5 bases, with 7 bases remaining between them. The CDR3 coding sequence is TGTGCCAGCAGCGTACGCGGGGACAATGAGCAGTTCTTC. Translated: CASSVRGDNEQFF.

CDR3 protein: CAISASGGGETQYF. CDR3 nucleotide sequence: TGTGCCATCAGCGCGAGTGGGGGGGGAGAGACCCAGTACTTC. The chain combines TRBV10-3 with TRBJ2-5; 7 bases line up with TRBD2. The CDR3 totals 14 residues. Germline assignment: CDR1 ENHRY and CDR2 SYGVKD. Trimming cost V 6 bases and J 4 bases; bases outside gene matches: 8.

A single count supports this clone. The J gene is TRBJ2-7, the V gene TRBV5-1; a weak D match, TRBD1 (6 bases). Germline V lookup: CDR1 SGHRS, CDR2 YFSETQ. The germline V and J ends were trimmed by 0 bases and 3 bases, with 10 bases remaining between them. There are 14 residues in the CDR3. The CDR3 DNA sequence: TGCGCCAGCAGCTTGGACAGGGAAGGCTACGAGCAGTACTTC. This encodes CASSLDREGYEQYF.

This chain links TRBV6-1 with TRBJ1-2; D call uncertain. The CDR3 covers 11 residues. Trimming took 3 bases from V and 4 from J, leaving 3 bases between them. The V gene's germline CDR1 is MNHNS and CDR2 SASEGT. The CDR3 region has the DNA TGTGCCAGCAGTGACATCTATGGCTACACCTTC. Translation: CASSDIYGYTF.

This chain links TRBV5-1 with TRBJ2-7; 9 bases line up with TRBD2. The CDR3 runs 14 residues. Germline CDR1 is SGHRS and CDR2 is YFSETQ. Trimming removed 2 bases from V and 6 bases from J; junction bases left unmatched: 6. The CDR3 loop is CASSFERGVTEQYF. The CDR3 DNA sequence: TGCGCCAGCAGCTTCGAGCGGGGGGTAACCGAGCAGTACTTC.

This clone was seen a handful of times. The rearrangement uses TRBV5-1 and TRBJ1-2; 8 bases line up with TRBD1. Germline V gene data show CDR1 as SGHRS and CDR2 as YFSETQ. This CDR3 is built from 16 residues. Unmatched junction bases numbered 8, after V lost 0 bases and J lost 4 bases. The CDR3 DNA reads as TGCGCCAGCAGCTTGGCGGGACAGGTCCTCTCCTATGGCTACACCTTC. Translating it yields CASSLAGQVLSYGYTF.

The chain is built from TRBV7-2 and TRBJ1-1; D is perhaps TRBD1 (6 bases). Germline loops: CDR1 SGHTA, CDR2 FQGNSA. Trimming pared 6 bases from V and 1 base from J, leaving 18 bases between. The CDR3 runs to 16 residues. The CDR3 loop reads CASRPGWGRGNTEAFF. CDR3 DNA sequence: TGTGCCAGCAGACCTGGATGGGGCAGGGGGAACACTGAAGCTTTCTTT.

The CDR3 nucleotides are TGCGCCAGCAGCTTGACTTCCAATGGGGGCAACGGGGAGCTGTTTTTT. As protein: CASSLTSNGGNGELFF. The chain links TRBV5-1 to TRBJ2-2; the D gene is possibly TRBD1 (6 bases). The CDR3 is made up of 16 amino acids. Germline assignment: CDR1 SGHRS and CDR2 YFSETQ. Trimming removed 1 base from V and 7 bases from J, with 17 bases in between.

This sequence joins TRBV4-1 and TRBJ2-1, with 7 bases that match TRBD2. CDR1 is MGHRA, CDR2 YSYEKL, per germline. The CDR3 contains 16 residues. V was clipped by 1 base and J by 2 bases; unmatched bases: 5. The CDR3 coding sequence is TGCGCCAGCAGCCAAGTCGCGGGGGTCACCTACAATGAGCAGTTCTTC. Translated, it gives CASSQVAGVTYNEQFF.

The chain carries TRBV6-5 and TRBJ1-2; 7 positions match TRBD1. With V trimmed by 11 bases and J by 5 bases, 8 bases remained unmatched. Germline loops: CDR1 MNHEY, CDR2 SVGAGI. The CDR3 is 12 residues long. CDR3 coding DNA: TGTGCCGGGGGACAGTTGTCTTATGGCTACACCTTC. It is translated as CAGGQLSYGYTF.

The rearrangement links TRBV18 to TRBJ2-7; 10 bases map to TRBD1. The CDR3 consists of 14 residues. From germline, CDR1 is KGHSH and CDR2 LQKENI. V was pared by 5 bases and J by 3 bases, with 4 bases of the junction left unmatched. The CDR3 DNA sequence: TGTGCCAGCTCAGGGACAGGGGAACTCTACGAGCAGTACTTC. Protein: CASSGTGELYEQYF.

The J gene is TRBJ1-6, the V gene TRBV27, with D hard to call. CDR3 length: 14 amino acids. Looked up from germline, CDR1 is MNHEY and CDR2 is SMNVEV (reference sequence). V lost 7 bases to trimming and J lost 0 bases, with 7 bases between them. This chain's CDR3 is CASTVNSYNSPLHF. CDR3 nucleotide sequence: TGTGCCAGCACCGTTAACTCCTATAATTCACCCCTCCACTTT.